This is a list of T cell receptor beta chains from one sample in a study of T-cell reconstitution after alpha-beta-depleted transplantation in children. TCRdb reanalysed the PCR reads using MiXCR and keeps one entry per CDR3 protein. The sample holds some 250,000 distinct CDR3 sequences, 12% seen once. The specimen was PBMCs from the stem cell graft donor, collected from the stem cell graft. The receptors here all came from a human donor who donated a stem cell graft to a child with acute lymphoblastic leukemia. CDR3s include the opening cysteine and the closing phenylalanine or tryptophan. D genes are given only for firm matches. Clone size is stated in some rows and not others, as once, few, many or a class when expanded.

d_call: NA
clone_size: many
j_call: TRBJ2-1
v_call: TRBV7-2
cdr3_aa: CASSLVRLAEGYNEQFF
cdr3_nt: TGTGCCAGCAGCTTAGTGCGTCTAGCAGAGGGGTACAATGAGCAGTTCTTC

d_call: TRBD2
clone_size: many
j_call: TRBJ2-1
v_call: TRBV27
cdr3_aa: CASSFRSSGGSEQFF
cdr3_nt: TGTGCCAGCAGTTTTCGATCTAGCGGGGGGAGTGAGCAGTTCTTC

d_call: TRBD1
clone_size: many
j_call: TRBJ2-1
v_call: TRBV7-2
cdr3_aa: CASSSLGQGVSNEQFF
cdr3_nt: TGTGCCAGCAGCTCCCTGGGACAGGGAGTCTCAAATGAGCAGTTCTTC

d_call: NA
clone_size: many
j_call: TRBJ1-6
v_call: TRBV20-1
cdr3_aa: CSAGPALGSPLHF
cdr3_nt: TGCAGTGCCGGACCGGCCTTAGGGTCACCCCTCCACTTT

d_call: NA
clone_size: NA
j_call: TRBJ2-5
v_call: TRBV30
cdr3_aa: CAWSPGSSETQYF
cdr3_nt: TGTGCCTGGAGCCCAGGGAGCTCGGAGACCCAGTACTTC

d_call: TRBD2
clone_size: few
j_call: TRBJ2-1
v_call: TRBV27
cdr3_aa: CASSLFLIGRESVRNEQFF
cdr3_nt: TGTGCCAGCAGTTTATTTCTGATCGGGCGGGAGTCGGTGAGGAATGAGCAGTTCTTC

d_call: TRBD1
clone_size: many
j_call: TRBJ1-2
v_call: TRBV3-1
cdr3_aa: CASSQAGGNDGYTF
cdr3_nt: TGTGCCAGCAGCCAAGCAGGGGGCAATGATGGCTACACCTTC

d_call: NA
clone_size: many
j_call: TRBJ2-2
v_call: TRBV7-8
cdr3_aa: CASSIMPGATGELFF
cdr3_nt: TGTGCCAGCAGCATAATGCCGGGAGCTACCGGGGAGCTGTTTTTT

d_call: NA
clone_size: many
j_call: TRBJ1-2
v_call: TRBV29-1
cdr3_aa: CSVLAQGGDNYGYTF
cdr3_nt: TGCAGCGTTCTTGCTCAAGGGGGAGATAACTATGGCTACACCTTC

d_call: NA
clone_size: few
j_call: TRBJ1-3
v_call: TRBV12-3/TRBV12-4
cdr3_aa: CASSFKSSGNTIYF
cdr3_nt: TGTGCCAGCAGTTTTAAGAGCTCTGGAAACACCATATATTTT

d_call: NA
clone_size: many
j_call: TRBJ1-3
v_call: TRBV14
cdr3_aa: CASSPRSSGNTIYF
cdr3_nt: TGTGCCAGCAGCCCCCGGAGCTCTGGAAACACCATATATTTT

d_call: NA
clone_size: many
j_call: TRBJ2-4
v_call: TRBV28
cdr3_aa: CASSFFGGLNDLAKNIQYF
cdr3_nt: TGTGCCAGCAGCTTCTTTGGGGGGCTGAACGATCTAGCCAAAAACATTCAGTACTTC

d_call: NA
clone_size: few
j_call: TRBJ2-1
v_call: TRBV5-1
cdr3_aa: CASSLGAIGYNEQFF
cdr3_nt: TGCGCCAGCAGCCTGGGGGCAATTGGGTACAATGAGCAGTTCTTC

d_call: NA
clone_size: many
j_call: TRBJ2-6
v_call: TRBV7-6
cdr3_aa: CASSLYEAGANVLTF
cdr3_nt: TGTGCCAGCAGCTTATACGAAGCTGGGGCCAACGTCCTGACTTTC

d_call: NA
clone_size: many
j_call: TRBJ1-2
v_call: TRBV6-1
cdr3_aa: CASSHEPPRIYGYTF
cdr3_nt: TGTGCCAGCAGCCATGAACCACCGCGGATCTATGGCTACACCTTC

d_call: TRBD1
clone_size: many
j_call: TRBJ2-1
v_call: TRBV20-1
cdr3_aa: CSAYPDRPRYNEQFF
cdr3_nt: TGCAGTGCTTACCCGGACAGGCCGAGGTACAATGAGCAGTTCTTC

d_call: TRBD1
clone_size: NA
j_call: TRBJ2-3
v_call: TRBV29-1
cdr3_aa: CSAPGTGGSTDTQYF
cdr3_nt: TGCAGCGCACCTGGGACAGGGGGGTCCACAGATACGCAGTATTTT

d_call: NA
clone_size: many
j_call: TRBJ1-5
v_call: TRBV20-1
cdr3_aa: CSATPSRGGNQPQHF
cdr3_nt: TGCAGTGCTACGCCCTCCAGGGGTGGCAATCAGCCCCAGCATTTT

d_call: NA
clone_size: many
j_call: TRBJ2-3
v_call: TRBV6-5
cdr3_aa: CASSYSHSGDTQYF
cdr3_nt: TGTGCCAGCAGTTACTCACACTCGGGGGATACGCAGTATTTT

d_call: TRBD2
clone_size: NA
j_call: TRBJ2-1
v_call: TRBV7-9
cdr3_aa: CASSFMLAGGPGNEQFF
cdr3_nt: TGTGCCAGCAGCTTCATGCTAGCGGGAGGGCCAGGGAATGAGCAGTTCTTC

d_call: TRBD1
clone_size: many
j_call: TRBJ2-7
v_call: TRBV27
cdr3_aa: CASRDRGGYEQYF
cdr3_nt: TGTGCCAGCAGGGACAGGGGGGGGTACGAGCAGTACTTC

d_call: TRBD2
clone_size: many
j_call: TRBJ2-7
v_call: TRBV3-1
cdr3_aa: CASSPSPSGAYEQYF
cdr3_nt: TGTGCCAGCAGCCCCTCTCCGAGCGGGGCCTACGAGCAGTACTTC

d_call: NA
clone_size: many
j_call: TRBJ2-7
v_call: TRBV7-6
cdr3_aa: CASSSRGETYEQYF
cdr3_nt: TGTGCCAGCAGCTCACGAGGAGAAACCTACGAGCAGTACTTC

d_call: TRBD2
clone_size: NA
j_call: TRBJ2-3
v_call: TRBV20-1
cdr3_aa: CSVPSGATDTQYF
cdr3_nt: TGCAGTGTACCTAGCGGGGCCACAGATACGCAGTATTTT

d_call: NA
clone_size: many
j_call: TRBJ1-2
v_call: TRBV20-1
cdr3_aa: CSSTPVQGLSNTF
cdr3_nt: TGCAGTTCTACCCCGGTACAGGGTTTATCAAACACCTTC

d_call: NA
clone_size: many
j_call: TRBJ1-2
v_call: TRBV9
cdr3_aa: CASSPRGPRGGYTF
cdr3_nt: TGTGCCAGCAGCCCCCGGGGTCCCCGTGGAGGCTACACCTTC

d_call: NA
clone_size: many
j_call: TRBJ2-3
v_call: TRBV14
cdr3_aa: CASSQLTSSSASQYF
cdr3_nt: TGTGCCAGCAGCCAACTAACCTCCTCTAGCGCCTCGCAGTATTTT

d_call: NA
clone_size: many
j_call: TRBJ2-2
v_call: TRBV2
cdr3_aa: CASSDGWNSPNTGELFF
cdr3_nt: TGTGCCAGCAGTGACGGGTGGAACAGCCCGAACACCGGGGAGCTGTTTTTT

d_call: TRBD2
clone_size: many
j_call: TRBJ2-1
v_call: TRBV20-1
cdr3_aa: CSASGTKPYNEQFF
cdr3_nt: TGCAGTGCTAGCGGGACTAAACCCTACAATGAGCAGTTCTTC

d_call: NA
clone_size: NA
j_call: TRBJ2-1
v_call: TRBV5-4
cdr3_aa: CAWSGEQFF
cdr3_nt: TGTGCCTGGAGCGGGGAGCAGTTCTTC

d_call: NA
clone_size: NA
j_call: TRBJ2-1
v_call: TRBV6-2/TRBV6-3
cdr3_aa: CASSPGSKQFF
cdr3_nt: TGTGCCAGCAGCCCTGGGAGTAAGCAGTTCTTC

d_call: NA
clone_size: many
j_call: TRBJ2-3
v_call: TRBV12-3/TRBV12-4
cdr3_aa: CASRRTSSTDTQYF
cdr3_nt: TGTGCCAGCAGGAGGACGTCTAGCACAGATACGCAGTATTTT

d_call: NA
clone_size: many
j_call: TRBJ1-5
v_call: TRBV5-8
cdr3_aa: CASSFFSGPNNQPQHF
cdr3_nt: TGTGCCAGCAGCTTCTTCTCGGGACCTAACAATCAGCCCCAGCATTTT

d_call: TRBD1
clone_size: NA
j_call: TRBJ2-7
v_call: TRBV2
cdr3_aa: CASSERDRGSYEQYF
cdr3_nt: TGTGCCAGCAGTGAGAGGGACAGGGGCTCCTACGAGCAGTACTTC

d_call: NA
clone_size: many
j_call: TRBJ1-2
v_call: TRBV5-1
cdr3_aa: CASSALASNYGYTF
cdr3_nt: TGCGCCAGCAGCGCCCTGGCCTCCAACTATGGCTACACCTTC

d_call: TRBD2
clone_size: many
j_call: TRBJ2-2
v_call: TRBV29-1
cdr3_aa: CSVEGQGGETGELFF
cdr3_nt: TGCAGCGTTGAGGGTCAGGGAGGGGAGACCGGGGAGCTGTTTTTT

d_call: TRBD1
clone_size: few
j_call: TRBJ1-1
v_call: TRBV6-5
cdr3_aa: CASSSSRQGTEAFF
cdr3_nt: TGTGCCAGCAGTTCCTCCAGACAGGGGACTGAAGCTTTCTTT

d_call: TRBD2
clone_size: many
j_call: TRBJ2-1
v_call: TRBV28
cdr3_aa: CASLVAGGPREQFF
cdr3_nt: TGTGCCAGCTTAGTGGCGGGGGGGCCGAGGGAGCAGTTCTTC

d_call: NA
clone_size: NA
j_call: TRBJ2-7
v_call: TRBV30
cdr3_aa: CAWERSYEQYF
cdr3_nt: TGTGCCTGGGAAAGGTCCTACGAGCAGTACTTC

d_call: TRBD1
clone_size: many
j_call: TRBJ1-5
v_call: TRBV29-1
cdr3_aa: CSVAGGQDQPQHF
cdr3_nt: TGCAGCGTCGCAGGGGGCCAGGATCAGCCCCAGCATTTT

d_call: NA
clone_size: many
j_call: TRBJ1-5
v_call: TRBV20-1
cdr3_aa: CSARDAGEAPQHF
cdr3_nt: TGCAGTGCTAGAGATGCAGGGGAGGCGCCCCAGCATTTT

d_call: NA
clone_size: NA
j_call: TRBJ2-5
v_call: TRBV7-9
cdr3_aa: CASSPTSDIGQYF
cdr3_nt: TGTGCCAGCAGCCCGACTTCGGACATTGGCCAGTACTTC

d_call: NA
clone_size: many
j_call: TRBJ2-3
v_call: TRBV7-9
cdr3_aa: CASSFRHNTDTQYF
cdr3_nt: TGTGCCAGCAGCTTCCGACACAACACAGATACGCAGTATTTT

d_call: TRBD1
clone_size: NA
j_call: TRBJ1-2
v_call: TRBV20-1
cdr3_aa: CSARDRGSNGYTF
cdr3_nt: TGCAGTGCGAGGGACAGGGGATCGAATGGCTACACCTTC

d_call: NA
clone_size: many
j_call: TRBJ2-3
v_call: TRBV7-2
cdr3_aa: CASSFASWAGTDTQYF
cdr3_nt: TGTGCCAGCAGCTTTGCTAGCTGGGCTGGCACAGATACGCAGTATTTT

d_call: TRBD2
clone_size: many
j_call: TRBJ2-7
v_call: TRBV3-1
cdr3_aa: CASSRGASGRTGEQYF
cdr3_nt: TGTGCCAGCAGCCGGGGAGCTAGCGGGAGGACCGGCGAGCAGTACTTC